The following is a T cell receptor beta chain sequence with its context. Its specificity is unknown. Using approximately 15 ng of total RNA, TCR libraries were made with the QIAseq Immune Repertoire TCR panel. TCRdb analysed the reads with MiXCR anew, one entry per CDR3 protein. The sample records about 620 distinct CDR3 sequences, 5.5% to 8% being singletons. The record originates from a study of circulating CD8 cells and anti-PD-1 response in melanoma. Live CD3+CD8+TCRalphabeta+ cells were sorted into four subsets by PD-1 and/or TIGIT. General study points: Only baseline and M1 samples entered the published repertoire comparisons.

Sample: CD8+ T cells from PBMCs, taken at baseline or after one month of anti-PD-1 therapy (not recorded which). The sequence came from a human donor with melanoma.

The CDR3 DNA follows: TGTGCCAGCAGCTTATCGGGGCTGGGTTTTCAAGAGACCCAGTACTTC. Translated: CASSLSGLGFQETQYF. The genes are TRBV11-2 and TRBJ2-5; D possibly uses TRBD1 or TRBD2 (5 bases each). V lost 2 bases to trimming and J lost 2 bases, with 15 bases between them. The CDR3 covers 16 residues. Looked up from germline, CDR1 is SGHAT and CDR2 is FQNNGV.